This TCR beta chain is from a study of response to subunit inactivated influenza vaccine. Overall study results and limits: Few additional T cells are recruited per seasonal influenza vaccination, authors suggested.

V gave up 3 bases and J gave up 12 bases, with 9 bases separating them. The CDR3 extends over 11 amino acids. The V gene's germline CDR1 is DFQATT and CDR2 SNEGSKA (reference sequence). Worth noting for this clonotype: The antigen is not known.

Via MiXCR, TCRdb re-called the RT-PCR reads, giving one row per CDR3 protein. The sample yields approximately 490,000 distinct CDR3 sequences, around 7.7% seen once. The source is a man between 50 and 69 years old who received an inactivated influenza vaccine. Sequences were derived from PBMCs from blood, sampled about 24 months after vaccination. This rearrangement joins TRBV20-1 to TRBJ2-6; D call uncertain. CDR3 sequence (DNA): TGCAGTGCTAGTTCGAAAGGCGTCCTGACTTTC. It specifies CSASSKGVLTF.